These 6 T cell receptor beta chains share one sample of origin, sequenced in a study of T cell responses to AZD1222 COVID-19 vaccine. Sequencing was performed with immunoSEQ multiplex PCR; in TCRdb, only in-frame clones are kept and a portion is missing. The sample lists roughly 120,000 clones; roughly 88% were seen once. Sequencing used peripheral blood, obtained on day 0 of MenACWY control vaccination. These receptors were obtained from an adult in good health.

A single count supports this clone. The CDR3 reads CASSSITGVGSYEQYF. CDR3 sequence (DNA): TGTGCCAGCAGCTCCATAACGGGGGTTGGCTCCTACGAGCAGTACTTC. The V and J genes are TRBV5-6 and TRBJ2-7, with D perhaps TRBD2 (6 bases). CDR3 length: 16 amino acids. The germline V gene encodes CDR1 SGHDT and CDR2 YYEEEE. Trimming took off 3 bases at V and 0 bases at J, with 16 bases between the two ends.

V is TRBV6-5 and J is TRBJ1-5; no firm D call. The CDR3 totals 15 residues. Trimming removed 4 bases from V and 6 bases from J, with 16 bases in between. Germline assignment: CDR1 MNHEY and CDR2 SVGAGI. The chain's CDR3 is CASSSTDGRTQPQHF. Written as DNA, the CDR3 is TGTGCCAGCAGTTCAACGGACGGGCGGACTCAGCCCCAGCATTTT.

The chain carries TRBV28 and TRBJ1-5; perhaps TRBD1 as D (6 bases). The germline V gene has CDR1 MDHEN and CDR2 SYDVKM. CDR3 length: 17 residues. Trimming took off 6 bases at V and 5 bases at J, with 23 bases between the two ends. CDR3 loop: CASRNLSNRQGYQPQHF. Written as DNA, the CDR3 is TGTGCCAGCAGAAACCTCTCCAACCGGCAGGGGTATCAGCCCCAGCATTTT.

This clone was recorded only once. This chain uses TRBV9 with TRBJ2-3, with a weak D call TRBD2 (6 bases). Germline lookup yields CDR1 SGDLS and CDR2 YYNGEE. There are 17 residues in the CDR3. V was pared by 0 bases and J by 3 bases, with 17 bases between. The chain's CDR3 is CASSVEGSGFGTDTQYF. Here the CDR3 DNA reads TGTGCCAGCAGCGTAGAAGGTAGCGGTTTTGGTACAGATACGCAGTATTTT.

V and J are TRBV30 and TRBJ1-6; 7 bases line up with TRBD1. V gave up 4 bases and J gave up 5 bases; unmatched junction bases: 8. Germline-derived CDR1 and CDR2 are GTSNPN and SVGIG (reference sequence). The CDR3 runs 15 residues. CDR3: CAWTPPDRNNSPLHF. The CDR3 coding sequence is TGTGCCTGGACCCCCCCGGACAGGAATAATTCACCCCTCCACTTT.

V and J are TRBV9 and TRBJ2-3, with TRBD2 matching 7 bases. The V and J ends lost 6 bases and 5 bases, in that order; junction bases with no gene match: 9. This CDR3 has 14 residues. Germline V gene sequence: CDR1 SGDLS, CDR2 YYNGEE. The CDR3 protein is CASMKRERGDTQYF. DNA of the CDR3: TGTGCCAGCATGAAGAGGGAGCGGGGAGATACGCAGTATTTT.